A selection of T cell receptor beta chains follows, all from one sample in a study of spatial heterogeneity in lung cancer. TCRdb recomputed calls from the 5' RACE reads with MiXCR, one row per CDR3 protein. The data contain some 100,000 distinct CDR3 sequences, roughly 10% of them singletons. The specimen was PBMCs, collected at surgery. The receptor source for this set is a male donor with early-stage non-small cell lung cancer. Each CDR3 is given with its conserved first and last residue. A D gene is named only where the DNA matches it firmly. Where a row states a size, it is once, few, many or the class of an expanded clone; other rows omit it.

V: TRBV7-8; D: .; size: once; J: TRBJ2-1; CDR3: CASSPGTWYNEQFF; DNA: TGTGCCAGCAGCCCTGGGACTTGGTACAATGAGCAGTTCTTC
V: TRBV20-1; D: TRBD2; size: few; J: TRBJ2-4; CDR3: CSAPRTSVGNIGKNIQYF; DNA: TGCAGTGCCCCAAGGACTAGTGTCGGCAATATAGGCAAAAACATTCAGTACTTC
V: TRBV30; D: TRBD2; size: many; J: TRBJ2-5; CDR3: CAWGPWGTSGETQYF; DNA: TGTGCCTGGGGCCCGTGGGGAACTAGCGGAGAGACCCAGTACTTC
V: TRBV30; D: .; size: few; J: TRBJ1-3; CDR3: CAWSGGSGNTIYF; DNA: TGTGCCTGGAGTGGAGGCTCTGGAAACACCATATATTTT
V: TRBV2; D: .; size: few; J: TRBJ1-1; CDR3: CAGLRTTEAFF; DNA: TGTGCCGGTCTTCGCACCACTGAAGCTTTCTTT
V: TRBV9; D: TRBD2; size: once; J: TRBJ2-5; CDR3: CASSGLAGPEETQYF; DNA: TGTGCCAGCAGCGGCCTAGCGGGGCCTGAAGAGACCCAGTACTTC
V: TRBV29-1; D: .; size: many; J: TRBJ2-4; CDR3: CSVEDPPRANIQYF; DNA: TGCAGCGTTGAAGATCCCCCCAGGGCAAACATTCAGTACTTC
V: TRBV7-3; D: .; size: many; J: TRBJ2-5; CDR3: CASSLAASASQETQYF; DNA: TGTGCCAGCAGCTTAGCGGCTAGCGCCTCCCAAGAGACCCAGTACTTC
V: TRBV20-1; D: TRBD1; size: many; J: TRBJ1-6; CDR3: CSARNRGAGTGVSSYNSPLHF; DNA: TGCAGTGCTAGAAATCGCGGGGCCGGGACAGGGGTTAGCTCCTATAATTCACCCCTCCACTTT
V: TRBV28; D: TRBD1; size: few; J: TRBJ2-3; CDR3: CASSLPPGQGPDTQYF; DNA: TGTGCCAGCAGTCTGCCTCCGGGACAGGGTCCAGATACGCAGTATTTT
V: TRBV7-8; D: .; size: few; J: TRBJ2-7; CDR3: CASSYSGVGEQYF; DNA: TGTGCCAGCAGCTATTCAGGGGTAGGCGAGCAGTACTTC
V: TRBV15; D: .; size: .; J: TRBJ2-3; CDR3: CATSRGGSSTDTQYF; DNA: TGTGCCACCAGCAGAGGAGGATCTAGCACAGATACGCAGTATTTT
V: TRBV27; D: .; size: .; J: TRBJ2-1; CDR3: CASSSRDGALVQFF; DNA: TGTGCCAGCAGTTCCCGGGACGGCGCCCTGGTGCAGTTCTTC
V: TRBV9; D: TRBD1; size: many; J: TRBJ2-2; CDR3: CASSAWDRGPGELFF; DNA: TGTGCCAGCAGCGCATGGGACAGGGGGCCCGGGGAGCTGTTTTTT
V: TRBV24-1; D: .; size: .; J: TRBJ2-3; CDR3: CATSPIAGTDTQYF; DNA: TGTGCCACCAGTCCTATAGCGGGCACAGATACGCAGTATTTT
V: TRBV5-8; D: .; size: few; J: TRBJ2-2; CDR3: CASSRDLVGELFF; DNA: TGTGCCAGCAGCCGGGACCTGGTCGGGGAGCTGTTTTTT
V: TRBV20-1; D: .; size: few; J: TRBJ1-1; CDR3: CSARGFQDEGYTEAFF; DNA: TGCAGTGCTAGAGGTTTTCAGGATGAGGGGTACACTGAAGCTTTCTTT
V: TRBV7-9; D: TRBD1; size: few; J: TRBJ1-2; CDR3: CASGLPGQKNYGYTF; DNA: TGTGCCAGCGGCCTCCCGGGACAGAAAAACTATGGCTACACCTTC
V: TRBV10-3; D: .; size: .; J: TRBJ2-4; CDR3: CAISEPGGPKNIQYF; DNA: TGTGCCATCAGTGAGCCTGGAGGGCCCAAAAACATTCAGTACTTC
V: TRBV12-3/TRBV12-4; D: TRBD1; size: few; J: TRBJ1-1; CDR3: CASSSQGAGRAFF; DNA: TGTGCCAGCAGTTCACAGGGGGCAGGTCGAGCTTTCTTT
V: TRBV20-1; D: TRBD2; size: .; J: TRBJ2-7; CDR3: CSAGSGGYEQYF; DNA: TGCAGTGCTGGTAGCGGGGGTTACGAGCAGTACTTC
V: TRBV19; D: TRBD1; size: many; J: TRBJ1-2; CDR3: CASSITAQGAIYGYTF; DNA: TGTGCCAGTAGTATAACCGCACAGGGGGCGATCTATGGCTACACCTTC
V: TRBV30; D: .; size: many; J: TRBJ2-3; CDR3: CAWMIKGTDTQYF; DNA: TGTGCCTGGATGATCAAGGGGACAGATACGCAGTATTTT
V: TRBV5-4; D: TRBD2; size: .; J: TRBJ2-2; CDR3: CASTLLAGGRQELFF; DNA: TGTGCCAGCACCCTACTAGCGGGGGGGCGGCAGGAGCTGTTTTTT
V: TRBV7-9; D: .; size: few; J: TRBJ2-5; CDR3: CASSLPLGPQETQYF; DNA: TGTGCCAGCAGCTTACCTCTGGGCCCCCAAGAGACCCAGTACTTC
V: TRBV12-3/TRBV12-4; D: .; size: few; J: TRBJ2-7; CDR3: CASSLDQEYEQYF; DNA: TGTGCCAGCAGTTTAGACCAGGAATACGAGCAGTACTTC
V: TRBV7-3; D: TRBD1; size: .; J: TRBJ2-3; CDR3: CASSWDSLTDTQYF; DNA: TGTGCCAGCAGCTGGGACAGCCTCACAGATACGCAGTATTTT
V: TRBV4-3; D: .; size: few; J: TRBJ1-1; CDR3: CASSQDGGATEAFF; DNA: TGCGCCAGCAGCCAAGACGGGGGGGCCACTGAAGCTTTCTTT
V: TRBV30; D: .; size: .; J: TRBJ1-6; CDR3: CAWSASSPLHF; DNA: TGTGCCTGGAGTGCTTCTTCACCCCTCCACTTT
V: TRBV28; D: .; size: .; J: TRBJ2-3; CDR3: CASSETGGTQYF; DNA: TGTGCCAGCAGTGAAACGGGCGGTACGCAGTATTTT
V: TRBV19; D: .; size: few; J: TRBJ2-5; CDR3: CASSISPTVLETQYF; DNA: TGTGCCAGTAGTATATCCCCCACAGTTTTGGAGACCCAGTACTTC
V: TRBV5-1; D: .; size: .; J: TRBJ2-1; CDR3: CASSLLNRATNEQFF; DNA: TGCGCCAGCAGCTTACTAAACCGGGCCACCAATGAGCAGTTCTTC
V: TRBV30; D: .; size: many; J: TRBJ2-5; CDR3: CAWRVAETQYF; DNA: TGTGCCTGGAGAGTTGCGGAGACCCAGTACTTC
V: TRBV5-1; D: .; size: few; J: TRBJ1-1; CDR3: CASNREGSTEAFF; DNA: TGCGCCAGCAACCGAGAAGGGAGCACTGAAGCTTTCTTT
V: TRBV7-9; D: TRBD1; size: few; J: TRBJ1-5; CDR3: CASSRQFGQGSNQPQHF; DNA: TGTGCCAGCAGCCGCCAGTTTGGACAGGGTAGCAATCAGCCCCAGCATTTT
V: TRBV10-3; D: .; size: few; J: TRBJ2-1; CDR3: CAISEQGGGEQFF; DNA: TGTGCCATCAGCGAACAGGGCGGGGGTGAGCAGTTCTTC
V: TRBV30; D: .; size: few; J: TRBJ1-2; CDR3: CACWQGGGYTF; DNA: TGTGCCTGCTGGCAGGGAGGCGGCTACACCTTC
V: TRBV6-2/TRBV6-3; D: .; size: few; J: TRBJ2-7; CDR3: CASSYSLAGSAYEQYF; DNA: TGTGCCAGCAGTTACTCGTTGGCGGGTTCAGCCTACGAGCAGTACTTC
V: TRBV12-3/TRBV12-4; D: .; size: few; J: TRBJ1-5; CDR3: CASTQRGNQPQHF; DNA: TGTGCCAGCACCCAACGGGGGAATCAGCCCCAGCATTTT
V: TRBV3-2; D: .; size: .; J: TRBJ2-7; CDR3: CASSHQGIFEQYF; DNA: TGTGCCAGCAGCCATCAGGGGATTTTCGAGCAGTACTTC
V: TRBV20-1; D: TRBD1; size: many; J: TRBJ1-3; CDR3: CSASGDSRGNTIYF; DNA: TGCAGTGCGTCGGGGGACAGTCGGGGAAACACCATATATTTT
V: TRBV29-1; D: .; size: few; J: TRBJ2-7; CDR3: CSVLTRGYEQYF; DNA: TGCAGCGTTCTAACCAGGGGTTACGAGCAGTACTTC
V: TRBV4-2; D: .; size: few; J: TRBJ2-3; CDR3: CASSQAVGADTQYF; DNA: TGTGCCAGCAGCCAAGCGGTGGGGGCAGATACGCAGTATTTT
V: TRBV29-1; D: TRBD1; size: .; J: TRBJ1-2; CDR3: CSGLQGASGYTF; DNA: TGCAGCGGCTTACAGGGGGCGTCTGGCTACACCTTC
V: TRBV6-2/TRBV6-3; D: .; size: few; J: TRBJ1-5; CDR3: CASSYTEGSNQPQHF; DNA: TGTGCCAGCAGTTACACGGAGGGTAGCAATCAGCCCCAGCATTTT
V: TRBV12-3/TRBV12-4; D: .; size: many; J: TRBJ2-7; CDR3: CASRGPSSYEQYF; DNA: TGTGCCAGCAGGGGTCCGAGCTCCTACGAGCAGTACTTC